This paragraph covers one T cell receptor (beta chain) sequence. The specificity of this receptor is unknown. No much larger clone exists at a distance of one base, and base qualities are not known. The sample originates from a study of T cell repertoires in cytomegalovirus infection (dated by TCRdb to about 2019). A note on the overall study: Donor HLA type was relevant to the analysis, as public TCR beta signatures indicated carriage of CMV infection together with the matching HLA type. General findings and caveats noted by the study authors: In the ex vivo response, HLA-C-restricted CMV-specific TCR beta clonotypes were dominant, and in two of eight donors the single most frequent clonotype came from this HLA-C-restricted group. Carriers of CMV infection plus the relevant HLA type were discriminated by the cumulative frequency of public TCR beta family members in the study cohort and in an independent roughly 320-donor cohort.

V is cut back by 4 bases and J by 7 bases, with 7 bases in the junction unmatched. The CDR3 sequence holds 14 residues, the cysteine and phenylalanine included. Only the CDR3 part of the read is kept: 42 bases, read in frame from the first base. From a lookup of the germline V gene, CDR1 and CDR2 are SGHVS and FNYEAQ. TCRdb records Illumina HiSeq 1500 as the sequencer. TCRdb itself trimmed the public reads at Q25 with fastp, ran MiXCR and retained productive beta chains. Under each unique CDR3 protein, matching rows form one entry showing the most common genes and DNA. A total of a few hundred thousand distinct CDR3 sequences appear in this sample, 8% to 10% of them only once. Clones ranked in the top ten supply about 3.9% of the sample.

The chain is assembled from TRBV7-6 and TRBJ2-5; 9 bases in the middle match TRBD2. The origin of this receptor is a human donor in good health (CMV status not recorded). Some clones in this sample may be carry-over from other donors' samples. The sequenced sample was PBMCs. At the DNA level, the sequence is TGTGCCAGCAGCTACGTAGCGGGAGAGGGGACCCAGTACTTC. Its translation reads: CASSYVAGEGTQYF. With the rest looked up from the reference TRBV7-6 and TRBJ2-5 genes rather than sequenced, the full variable domain is GAGVSQSPRYKVTKRGQDVALRCDPISGHVSLYWYRQALGQGPEFLTYFNYEAQQDKSGLPNDRFSAERPEGSISTLTIQRTEQRDSAMYRCASSYVAGEGTQYFGPGTRLLVL.